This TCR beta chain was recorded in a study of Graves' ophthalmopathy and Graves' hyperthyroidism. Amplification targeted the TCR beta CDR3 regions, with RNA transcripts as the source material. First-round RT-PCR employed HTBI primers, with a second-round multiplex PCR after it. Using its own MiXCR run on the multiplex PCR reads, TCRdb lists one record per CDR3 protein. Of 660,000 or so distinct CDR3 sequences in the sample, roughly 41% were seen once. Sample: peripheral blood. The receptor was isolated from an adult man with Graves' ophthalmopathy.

The CDR3 DNA is TGTGCCATCAGTGAGTTGGGGACAAATGAGCAGTACTTC. Its protein is CAISELGTNEQYF. The chain uses TRBV10-3 and TRBJ2-7, with a tentative D call TRBD1 (6 bases). The CDR3 length is 13 residues. Trimming removed 1 base at V and 7 bases at J, with 11 bases between. Germline assignment: CDR1 ENHRY and CDR2 SYGVKD.